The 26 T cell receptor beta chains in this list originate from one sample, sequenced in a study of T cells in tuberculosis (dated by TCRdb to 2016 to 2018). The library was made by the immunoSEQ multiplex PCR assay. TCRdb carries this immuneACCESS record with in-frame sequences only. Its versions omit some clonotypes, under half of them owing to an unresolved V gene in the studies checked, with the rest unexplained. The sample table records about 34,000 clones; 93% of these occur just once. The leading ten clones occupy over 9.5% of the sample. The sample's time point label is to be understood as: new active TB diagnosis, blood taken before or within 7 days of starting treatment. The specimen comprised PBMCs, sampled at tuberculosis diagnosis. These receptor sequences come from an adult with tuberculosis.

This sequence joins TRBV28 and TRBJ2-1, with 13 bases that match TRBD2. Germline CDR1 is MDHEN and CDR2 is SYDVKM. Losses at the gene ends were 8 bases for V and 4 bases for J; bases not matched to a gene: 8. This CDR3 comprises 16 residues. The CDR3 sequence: CASGLGTSGNYNEQFF. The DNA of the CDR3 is TGTGCCAGCGGCCTCGGGACTAGCGGGAATTACAATGAGCAGTTCTTC.

CDR3 bases: TGTGCCAGCAGTGAACTAGCGGGGGGAAGGGCAGATACGCAGTATTTT. Its translation: CASSELAGGRADTQYF. The chain combines TRBV2 with TRBJ2-3; 11 bases align to TRBD2. Trimming took 2 bases from V and 4 from J; bases not matched to a gene: 5. CDR3 length: 16 residues. CDR1 is SNHLY, CDR2 FYNNEI, per germline.

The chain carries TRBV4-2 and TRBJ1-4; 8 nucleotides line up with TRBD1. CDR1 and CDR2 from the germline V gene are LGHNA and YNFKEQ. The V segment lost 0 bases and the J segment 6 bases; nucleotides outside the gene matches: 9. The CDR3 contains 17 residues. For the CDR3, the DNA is TGTGCCAGCAGCCAAGATGTCTCGGACAGGGCAGATGAAAAACTGTTTTTT. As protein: CASSQDVSDRADEKLFF.

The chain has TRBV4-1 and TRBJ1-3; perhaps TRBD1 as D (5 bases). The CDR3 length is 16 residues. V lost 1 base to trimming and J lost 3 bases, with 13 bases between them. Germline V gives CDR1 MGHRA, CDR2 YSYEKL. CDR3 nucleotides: TGCGCCAGCAGCCAAGCGGCGGGGCCAAGTGGAAACACCATATATTTT. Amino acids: CASSQAAGPSGNTIYF.

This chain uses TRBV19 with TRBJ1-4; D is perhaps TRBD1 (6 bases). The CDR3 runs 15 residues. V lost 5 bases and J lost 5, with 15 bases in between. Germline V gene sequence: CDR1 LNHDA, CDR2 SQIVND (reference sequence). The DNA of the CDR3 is TGTGCCAGTAGTTTCCGGGCAGGGGTGAATGAAAAACTGTTTTTT. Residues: CASSFRAGVNEKLFF.

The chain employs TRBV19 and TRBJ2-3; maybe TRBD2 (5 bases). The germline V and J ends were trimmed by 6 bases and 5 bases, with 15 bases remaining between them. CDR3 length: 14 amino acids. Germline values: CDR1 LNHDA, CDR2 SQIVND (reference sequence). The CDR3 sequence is CASREEPGEDTQYF. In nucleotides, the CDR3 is TGTGCCAGTAGAGAAGAGCCCGGGGAAGATACGCAGTATTTT. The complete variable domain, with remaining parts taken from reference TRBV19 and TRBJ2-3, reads DGGITQSPKYLFRKEGQNVTLSCEQNLNHDAMYWYRQDPGQGLRLIYYSQIVNDFQKGDIAEGYSVSREKKESFPLTVTSAQKNPTAFYLCASREEPGEDTQYFGPGTRLTVL.

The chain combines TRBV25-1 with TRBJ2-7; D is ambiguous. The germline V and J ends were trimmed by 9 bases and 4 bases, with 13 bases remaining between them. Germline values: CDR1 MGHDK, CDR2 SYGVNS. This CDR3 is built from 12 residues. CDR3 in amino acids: CARLQLPYEQYF. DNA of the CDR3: TGTGCCAGATTACAGTTACCTTACGAGCAGTACTTC.

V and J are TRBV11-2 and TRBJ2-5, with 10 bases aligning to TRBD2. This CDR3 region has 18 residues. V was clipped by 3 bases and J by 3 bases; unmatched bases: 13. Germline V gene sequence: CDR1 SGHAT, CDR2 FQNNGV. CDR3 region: CASSFLAAGGFYEETQYF. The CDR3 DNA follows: TGTGCCAGCAGCTTTTTAGCAGCGGGAGGGTTTTACGAAGAGACCCAGTACTTC. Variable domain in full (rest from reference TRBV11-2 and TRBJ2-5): EAGVAQSPRYKIIEKRQSVAFWCNPISGHATLYWYQQILGQGPKLLIQFQNNGVVDDSQLPKDRFSAERLKGVDSTLKIQPAKLEDSAVYLCASSFLAAGGFYEETQYFGPGTRLLVL.

In DNA form, the CDR3 reads TGTGCCAGCAGTCCGGGTGGCCCCTACGAGCAGTACTTC. Translating it yields CASSPGGPYEQYF. This chain uses TRBV28 with TRBJ2-7; D call uncertain. Germline CDR1 and CDR2: MDHEN and SYDVKM. With 5 bases removed from V and 2 bases from J, the gap between germline ends came to 10 bases. The CDR3 is 13 amino acids. Full variable domain (remainder filled in from reference TRBV28 and TRBJ2-7): DVKVTQSSRYLVKRTGEKVFLECVQDMDHENMFWYRQDPGLGLRLIYFSYDVKMKEKGDIPEGYSVSREKKERFSLILESASTNQTSMYLCASSPGGPYEQYFGPGTRLTVT.

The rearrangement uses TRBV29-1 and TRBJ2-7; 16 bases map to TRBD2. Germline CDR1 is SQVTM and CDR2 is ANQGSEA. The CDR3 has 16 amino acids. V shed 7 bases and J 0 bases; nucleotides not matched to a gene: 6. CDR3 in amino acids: CSAWGLAGGSSYEQYF. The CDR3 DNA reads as TGCAGCGCATGGGGACTAGCGGGAGGGAGCTCCTACGAGCAGTACTTC.

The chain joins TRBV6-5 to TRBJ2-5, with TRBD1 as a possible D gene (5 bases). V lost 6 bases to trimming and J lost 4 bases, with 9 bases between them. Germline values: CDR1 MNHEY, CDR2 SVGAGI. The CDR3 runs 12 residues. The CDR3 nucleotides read TGTGCCAGCAGGCAGGGTTCAGAGACCCAGTACTTC. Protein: CASRQGSETQYF.

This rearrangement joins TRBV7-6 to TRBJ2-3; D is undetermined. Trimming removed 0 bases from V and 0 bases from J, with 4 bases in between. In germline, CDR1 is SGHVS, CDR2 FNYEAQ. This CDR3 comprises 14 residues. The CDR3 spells CASSLAGSTDTQYF. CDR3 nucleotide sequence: TGTGCCAGCAGCTTAGCCGGGAGCACAGATACGCAGTATTTT.

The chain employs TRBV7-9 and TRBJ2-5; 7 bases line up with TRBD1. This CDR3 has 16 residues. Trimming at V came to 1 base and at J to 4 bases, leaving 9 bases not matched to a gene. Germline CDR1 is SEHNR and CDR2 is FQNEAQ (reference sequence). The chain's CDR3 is CASSLVLQQGRETQYF. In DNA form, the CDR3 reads TGTGCCAGCAGCTTAGTACTACAACAGGGGAGAGAGACCCAGTACTTC.

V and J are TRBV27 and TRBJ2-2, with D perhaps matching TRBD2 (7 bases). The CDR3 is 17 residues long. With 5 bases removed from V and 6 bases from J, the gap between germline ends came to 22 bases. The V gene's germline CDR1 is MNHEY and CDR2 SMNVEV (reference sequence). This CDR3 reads CASSRGAGRGNAGELFF. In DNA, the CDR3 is TGTGCCAGCAGTCGGGGGGCAGGTCGGGGTAACGCCGGGGAGCTGTTTTTT.

CDR3 sequence: CASSPLGGLDSPLHF. CDR3 nucleotide sequence: TGTGCCAGCTCCCCTTTGGGGGGGCTCGATTCACCCCTCCACTTT. The gene calls are TRBV18 and TRBJ1-6, with D perhaps TRBD1 (6 bases). The CDR3 covers 15 residues. V lost 6 bases, J lost 8 bases, and 17 bases lay in between. Germline CDR1 reads KGHSH; CDR2 reads LQKENI.

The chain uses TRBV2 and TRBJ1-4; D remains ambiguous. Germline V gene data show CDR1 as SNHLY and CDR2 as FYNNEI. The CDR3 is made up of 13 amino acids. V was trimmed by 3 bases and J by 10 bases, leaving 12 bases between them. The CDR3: CASSDRGLGKLFF. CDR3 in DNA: TGTGCCAGCAGTGACCGGGGTTTGGGAAAACTGTTTTTT.

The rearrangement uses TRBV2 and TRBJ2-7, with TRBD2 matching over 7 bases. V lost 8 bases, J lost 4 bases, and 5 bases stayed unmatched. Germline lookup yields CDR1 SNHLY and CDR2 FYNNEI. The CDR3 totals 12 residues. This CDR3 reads CASRRLAYEQYF. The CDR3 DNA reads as TGTGCCAGCCGGAGACTAGCTTACGAGCAGTACTTC. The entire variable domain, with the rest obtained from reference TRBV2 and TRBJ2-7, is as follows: EPEVTQTPSHQVTQMGQEVILRCVPISNHLYFYWYRQILGQKVEFLVSFYNNEISEKSEIFDDQFSVERPDGSNFTLKIRSTKLEDSAMYFCASRRLAYEQYFGPGTRLTVT.

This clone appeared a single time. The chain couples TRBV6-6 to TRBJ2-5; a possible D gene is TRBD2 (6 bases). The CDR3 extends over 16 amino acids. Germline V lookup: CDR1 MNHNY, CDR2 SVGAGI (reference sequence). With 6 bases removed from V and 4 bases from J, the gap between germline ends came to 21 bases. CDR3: CASRSTEGTLGETQYF. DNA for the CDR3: TGTGCCAGCAGGAGCACGGAGGGGACGTTGGGAGAGACCCAGTACTTC.

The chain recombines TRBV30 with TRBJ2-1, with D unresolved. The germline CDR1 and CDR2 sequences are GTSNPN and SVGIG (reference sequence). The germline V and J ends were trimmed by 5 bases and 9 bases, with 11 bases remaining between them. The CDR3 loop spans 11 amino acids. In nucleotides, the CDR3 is TGTGCCTGGGGTCCGTTGCGTGAGCAGTTCTTC. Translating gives CAWGPLREQFF.

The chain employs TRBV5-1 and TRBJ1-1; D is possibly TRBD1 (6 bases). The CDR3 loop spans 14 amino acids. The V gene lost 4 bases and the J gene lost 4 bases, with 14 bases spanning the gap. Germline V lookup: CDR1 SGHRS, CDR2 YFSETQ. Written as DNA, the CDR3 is TGCGCCAGCAGCCCCATTACAGGGCGCACTGAAGCTTTCTTT. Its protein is CASSPITGRTEAFF.

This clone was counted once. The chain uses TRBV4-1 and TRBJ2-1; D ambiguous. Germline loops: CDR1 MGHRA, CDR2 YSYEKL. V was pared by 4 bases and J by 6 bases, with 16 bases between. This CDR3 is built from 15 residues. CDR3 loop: CASSPGFFRSNEQFF. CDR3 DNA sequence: TGCGCCAGCAGCCCCGGTTTTTTCCGATCCAATGAGCAGTTCTTC.

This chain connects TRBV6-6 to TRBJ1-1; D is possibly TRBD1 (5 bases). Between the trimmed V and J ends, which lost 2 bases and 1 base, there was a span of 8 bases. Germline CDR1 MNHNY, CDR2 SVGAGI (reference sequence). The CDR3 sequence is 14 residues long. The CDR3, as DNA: TGTGCCAGCAGTTACGGGGGGGGGAACACTGAAGCTTTCTTT. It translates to CASSYGGGNTEAFF.

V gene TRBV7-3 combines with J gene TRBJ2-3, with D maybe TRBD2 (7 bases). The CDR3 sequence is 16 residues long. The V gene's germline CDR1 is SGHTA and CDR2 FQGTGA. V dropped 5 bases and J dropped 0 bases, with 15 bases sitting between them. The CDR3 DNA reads TGTGCCAGCAGCCCCGGACTAGGGGGAAGCACAGATACGCAGTATTTT. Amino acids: CASSPGLGGSTDTQYF.

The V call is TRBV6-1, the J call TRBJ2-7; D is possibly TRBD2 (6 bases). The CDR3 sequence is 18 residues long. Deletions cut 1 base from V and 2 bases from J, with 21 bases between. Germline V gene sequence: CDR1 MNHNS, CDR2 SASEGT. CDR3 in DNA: TGTGCCAGCAGTGAAGGTACGGGACTCAAGCTAAAAACCTACGAGCAGTACTTC. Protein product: CASSEGTGLKLKTYEQYF.

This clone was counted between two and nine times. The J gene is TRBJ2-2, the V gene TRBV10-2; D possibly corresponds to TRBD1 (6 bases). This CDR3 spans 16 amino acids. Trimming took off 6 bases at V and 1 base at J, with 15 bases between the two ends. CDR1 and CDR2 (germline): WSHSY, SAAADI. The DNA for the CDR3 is TGCGCCAGCAGCCTATGGGGGCCAGGGAACACCGGGGAGCTGTTTTTT. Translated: CASSLWGPGNTGELFF.

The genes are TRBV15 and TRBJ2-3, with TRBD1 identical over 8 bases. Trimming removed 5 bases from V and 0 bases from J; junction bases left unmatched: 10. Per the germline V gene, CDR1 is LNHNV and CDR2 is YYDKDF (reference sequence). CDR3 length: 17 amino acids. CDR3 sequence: CATSVGQGSASTDTQYF. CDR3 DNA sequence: TGTGCCACCAGCGTAGGACAGGGCTCAGCTAGCACAGATACGCAGTATTTT. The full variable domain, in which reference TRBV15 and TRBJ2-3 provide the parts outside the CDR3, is DAMVIQNPRYQVTQFGKPVTLSCSQTLNHNVMYWYQQKSSQAPKLLFHYYDKDFNNEADTPDNFQSRRPNTSFCFLDIRSPGLGDTAMYLCATSVGQGSASTDTQYFGPGTRLTVL.